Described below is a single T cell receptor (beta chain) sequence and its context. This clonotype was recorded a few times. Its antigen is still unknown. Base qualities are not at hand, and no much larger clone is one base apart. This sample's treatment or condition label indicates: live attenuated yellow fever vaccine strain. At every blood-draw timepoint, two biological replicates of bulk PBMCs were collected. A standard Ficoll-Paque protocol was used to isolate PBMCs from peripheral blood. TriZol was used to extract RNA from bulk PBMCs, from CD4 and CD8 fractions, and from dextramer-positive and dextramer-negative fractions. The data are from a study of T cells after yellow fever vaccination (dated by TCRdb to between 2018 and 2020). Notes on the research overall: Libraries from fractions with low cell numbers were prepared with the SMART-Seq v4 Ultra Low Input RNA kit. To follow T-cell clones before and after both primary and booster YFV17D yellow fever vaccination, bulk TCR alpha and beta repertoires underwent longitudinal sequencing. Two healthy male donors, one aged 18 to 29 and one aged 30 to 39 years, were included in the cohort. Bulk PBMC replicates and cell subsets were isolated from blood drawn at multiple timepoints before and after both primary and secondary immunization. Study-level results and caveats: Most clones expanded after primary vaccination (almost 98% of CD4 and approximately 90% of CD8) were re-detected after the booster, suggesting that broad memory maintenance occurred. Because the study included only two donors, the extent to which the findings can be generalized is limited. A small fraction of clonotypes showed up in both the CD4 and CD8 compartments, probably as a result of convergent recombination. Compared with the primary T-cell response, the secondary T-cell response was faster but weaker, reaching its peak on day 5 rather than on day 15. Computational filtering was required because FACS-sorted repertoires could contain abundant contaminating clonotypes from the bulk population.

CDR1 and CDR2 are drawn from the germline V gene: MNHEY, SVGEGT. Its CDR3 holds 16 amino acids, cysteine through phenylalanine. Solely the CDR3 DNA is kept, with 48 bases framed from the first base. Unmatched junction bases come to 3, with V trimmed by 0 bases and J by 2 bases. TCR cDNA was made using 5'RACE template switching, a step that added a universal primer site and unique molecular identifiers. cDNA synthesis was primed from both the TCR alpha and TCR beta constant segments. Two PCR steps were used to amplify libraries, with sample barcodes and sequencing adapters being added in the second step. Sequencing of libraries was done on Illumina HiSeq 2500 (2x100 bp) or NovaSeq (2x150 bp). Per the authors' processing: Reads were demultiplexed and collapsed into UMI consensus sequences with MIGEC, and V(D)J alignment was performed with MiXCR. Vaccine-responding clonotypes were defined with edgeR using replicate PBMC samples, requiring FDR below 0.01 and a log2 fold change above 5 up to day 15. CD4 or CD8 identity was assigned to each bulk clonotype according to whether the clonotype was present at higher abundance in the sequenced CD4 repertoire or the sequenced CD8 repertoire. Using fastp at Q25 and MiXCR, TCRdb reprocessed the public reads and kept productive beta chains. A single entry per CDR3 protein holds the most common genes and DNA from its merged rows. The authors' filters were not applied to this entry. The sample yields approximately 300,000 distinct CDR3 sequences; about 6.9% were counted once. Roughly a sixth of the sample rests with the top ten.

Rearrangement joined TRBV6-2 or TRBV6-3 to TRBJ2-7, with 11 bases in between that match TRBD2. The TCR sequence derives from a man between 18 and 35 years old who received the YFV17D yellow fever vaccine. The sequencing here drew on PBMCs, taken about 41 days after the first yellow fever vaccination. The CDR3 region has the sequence CASSYSGTSGTYEQYF. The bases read TGTGCCAGCAGTTACTCCGGGACTAGCGGAACCTACGAGCAGTACTTC.